This T cell receptor beta chain was captured by sequencing in a study of cytotoxic CD8 clonotypes in ibrutinib-treated CLL. This clone was detected only a few times. The germline CDR1 and CDR2 sequences are SQVTM and ANQGSEA. Trimming shortened V by 7 bases and J by 6 bases, and 15 bases separated the two germline ends. This CDR3 has 12 amino acids. Some clones are missing from TCRdb's copy, which holds only in-frame ones; the method was immunoSEQ multiplex PCR. The sample lists more than 200,000 clones; 75% to 85% were seen once. The sample here was PBMCs, taken after 12 months of ibrutinib treatment. The genes are TRBV29-1 and TRBJ1-2; D is uncertain. The clonotype comes from a human donor with chronic lymphocytic leukemia. DNA for the CDR3: TGCAGCGCTAGGAGGGAGGGCCATGGCTACACCTTC. Its protein is CSARREGHGYTF.